This passage covers 29 T cell receptor beta chains from one sample sequenced in a study of siplizumab effects on memory and regulatory T cells. Some clones are missing from TCRdb's copy, which holds only in-frame ones; the method was immunoSEQ multiplex PCR. The data contain about 26,000 clones, roughly 88% of them singletons. Sample: memory CD4+ T cells sorted from blood. These receptors were obtained from a human donor in good health.

The V gene is TRBV4-2, the J gene TRBJ2-3; 7 nucleotides align to TRBD2. The CDR3 spans 13 residues. Germline lookup yields CDR1 LGHNA and CDR2 YNFKEQ. V was pared by 8 bases and J by 2 bases, with 4 bases of the junction left unmatched. This CDR3 is CASGRAYTDTQYF. The CDR3 bases are TGTGCCAGCGGGAGGGCCTACACAGATACGCAGTATTTT.

The V and J genes are TRBV5-4 and TRBJ2-2; 11 bases line up with TRBD2. This CDR3 has 16 amino acids. CDR1 SGHNT and CDR2 YYREEE come from the germline V gene (reference sequence). V trimming: 4 bases; J trimming: 1 base; junction bases outside the gene matches: 3. As DNA, the CDR3 is TGTGCCAGCAGCCCTACTAGCGGGGGGAACACCGGGGAGCTGTTTTTT. Translated: CASSPTSGGNTGELFF.

This sequence joins TRBV9 and TRBJ1-1; tentative D call: TRBD1 (5 bases). The length of the CDR3 is 14 residues. CDR1 and CDR2 from the germline V gene are SGDLS and YYNGEE. Trimming cost V 3 bases and J 2 bases, with 11 bases left between them. CDR3 DNA: TGTGCCAGCAGCGAGGGACGGGTAAACACTGAAGCTTTCTTT. This encodes CASSEGRVNTEAFF.

This clone has more than one count but fewer than ten. The CDR3 protein is CASNIRQGVSYEQYF. In DNA form, the CDR3 reads TGTGCCAGCAACATTAGACAGGGGGTTTCCTACGAGCAGTACTTC. This chain joins TRBV7-2 and TRBJ2-7, with TRBD1 matching 9 bases. The germline gives CDR1 SGHTA, CDR2 FQGNSA. There are 15 residues in the CDR3. The V and J ends lost 7 bases and 1 base, in that order; junction bases with no gene match: 8.

The J gene is TRBJ2-1, the V gene TRBV5-1, with TRBD2 as a possible D gene (5 bases). Germline V lookup: CDR1 SGHRS, CDR2 YFSETQ. The CDR3 covers 15 residues. Trimming cost V 0 bases and J 5 bases, with 12 bases left between them. CDR3 in amino acids: CASSLDRTLNNEQFF. In DNA form, the CDR3 reads TGCGCCAGCAGCTTGGATCGGACTTTAAACAATGAGCAGTTCTTC.

V gene TRBV6-1 combines with J gene TRBJ1-1; D might be TRBD1 (5 bases). CDR1 and CDR2 (germline): MNHNS, SASEGT. The CDR3 covers 13 residues. Trimming stripped 7 bases from V and 0 bases from J, with 9 bases between. The CDR3 bases are TGTGCCAGCAAACTGGGGGTGAACACTGAAGCTTTCTTT. This gives the protein CASKLGVNTEAFF.

This rearrangement joins TRBV2 to TRBJ1-1; possible D gene TRBD1, 6 bases. Germline values: CDR1 SNHLY, CDR2 FYNNEI. This CDR3 region has 14 residues. Trimming shortened V by 6 bases and J by 4 bases, and 15 bases separated the two germline ends. In nucleotides, the CDR3 is TGTGCCAGCAGCGAAACGAGGGGGTCCACTGAAGCTTTCTTT. Translated: CASSETRGSTEAFF.

This sequence joins TRBV4-2 and TRBJ1-1, with a possible D match to TRBD1 (6 bases). The CDR3 runs 17 residues. V dropped 1 base and J dropped 1 base, with 16 bases sitting between them. Germline CDR1 LGHNA, CDR2 YNFKEQ. The CDR3 DNA is TGTGCCAGCAGCCAAGGGGGAGGGGGAGTAAAGAACACTGAAGCTTTCTTT. The encoded protein is CASSQGGGGVKNTEAFF.

This clone was detected once. The V and J genes are TRBV6-5 and TRBJ2-3; D unresolved. V gave up 6 bases and J gave up 2 bases, with 12 bases separating them. CDR1 and CDR2 (germline): MNHEY, SVGAGI. This CDR3 has 14 residues. The CDR3 DNA follows: TGTGCCAGCAGCCCGAGACTTCCCACAGATACGCAGTATTTT. Translating it yields CASSPRLPTDTQYF.

The chain carries TRBV20-1 and TRBJ1-1; tentatively, D is TRBD1 (6 bases). Trimming cost V 8 bases and J 4 bases, with 11 bases left between them. CDR1 is DFQATT, CDR2 SNEGSKA, per germline (reference sequence). The CDR3 covers 11 residues. This CDR3 reads CSSLDSTEAFF. DNA of the CDR3: TGCAGTTCTTTGGACAGCACTGAAGCTTTCTTT.

The V call is TRBV28, the J call TRBJ2-1; D is undetermined. The length of the CDR3 is 13 residues. Deletions cut 2 bases from V and 6 bases from J, with 8 bases between. The V gene's germline CDR1 is MDHEN and CDR2 SYDVKM. This chain's CDR3 is CASSLNWGNEQFF. For the CDR3, the DNA is TGTGCCAGCAGTTTAAACTGGGGCAATGAGCAGTTCTTC.

This sequence joins TRBV10-1 and TRBJ2-7; 9 bases align to TRBD2. Germline V gene lookup returns CDR1 WNHNN and CDR2 SYGVQD (reference sequence). V shed 2 bases and J 4 bases; nucleotides not matched to a gene: 6. The CDR3 has 15 residues. CDR3 coding DNA: TGCGCCAGCAGTGAGGCTAGCGGGATGATGTACGAGCAGTACTTC. Residues: CASSEASGMMYEQYF.

There are a few counts of this clone. The V gene is TRBV18, the J gene TRBJ2-7; 9 positions agree with TRBD2. Trimming removed 4 bases from V and 3 bases from J; junction bases left unmatched: 10. The CDR3 spans 16 residues. The germline gives CDR1 KGHSH, CDR2 LQKENI. CDR3 in DNA: TGTGCCAGCTCACAACAAAGACTAGCGGTAAACTACGAGCAGTACTTC. Its translation is CASSQQRLAVNYEQYF.

The chain is built from TRBV6-6 and TRBJ2-5; 8 positions match TRBD1. V dropped 5 bases and J dropped 4; count of bases not matched to a gene: 9. Germline loops: CDR1 MNHNY, CDR2 SVGAGI (reference sequence). This CDR3 is built from 15 residues. The DNA for the CDR3 is TGTGCCAGCAGTCCTACCCAGGGGGCCGGAGAGACCCAGTACTTC. It yields the protein CASSPTQGAGETQYF.

The chain links TRBV9 to TRBJ2-2; 7 bases match TRBD1. Germline CDR1 and CDR2: SGDLS and YYNGEE. The length of the CDR3 is 16 residues. Trimming at V came to 4 bases and at J to 2 bases, leaving 8 bases not matched to a gene. The CDR3 protein is CASSPFQGVNTGELFF. CDR3 nucleotides: TGTGCCAGCAGCCCATTTCAGGGGGTTAACACCGGGGAGCTGTTTTTT.

The sample holds one count of this clone. This sequence joins TRBV19 and TRBJ2-2, with D possibly being TRBD2 (6 bases). CDR1 LNHDA and CDR2 SQIVND come from the germline V gene (reference sequence). The CDR3 length is 13 residues. Trimming stripped 5 bases from V and 2 bases from J, with 6 bases between. The CDR3 nucleotides read TGTGCCAGTAGTGGGACTAACACCGGGGAGCTGTTTTTT. This codes for CASSGTNTGELFF.

CDR3 loop: CASSLVAGVANTQYF. The CDR3 DNA is TGCGCCAGCAGCTTGGTAGCGGGGGTAGCGAATACGCAGTATTTT. The chain employs TRBV5-1 and TRBJ2-3, with 9 nucleotides matching TRBD2. The junction had 6 bases not matched to a gene; V was cut back by 0 bases and J by 7 bases. Looked up from germline, CDR1 is SGHRS and CDR2 is YFSETQ. The CDR3 extends over 15 amino acids.

The chain links TRBV7-8 to TRBJ2-3; weak D call: TRBD2 (6 bases). The germline gives CDR1 SGHVS, CDR2 FQNEAQ. The length of the CDR3 is 15 residues. V was pared by 5 bases and J by 0 bases, with 12 bases between. The CDR3 sequence: CASSLGTYSTDTQYF. CDR3 in DNA: TGTGCCAGCAGCCTGGGGACTTATAGCACAGATACGCAGTATTTT.

About this clone itself: The junction and the germline gene differ at one end; a read error may be behind it. V and J are TRBV7-8 and TRBJ2-1; 7 bases match TRBD1. CDR1 is SGHVS, CDR2 FQNEAQ, per germline. CDR3 length: 12 residues. The CDR3 DNA reads as TGTGCCAGCAGCTTATCGGGACAGCCTAAGATCTTC. This encodes CASSLSGQPKIF.

The CDR3 DNA follows: TGTGCCTGGAGTGTCGGGGGGACAGCCCTGAACACTGAAGCTTTCTTT. It codes for CAWSVGGTALNTEAFF. The rearrangement uses TRBV30 and TRBJ1-1, with 7 bases fitting TRBD1. The CDR3 has 16 amino acids. V trimming: 0 bases; J trimming: 0 bases; junction bases outside the gene matches: 7. The V gene's germline CDR1 is GTSNPN and CDR2 SVGIG (reference sequence).

The chain links TRBV11-2 to TRBJ1-2, with TRBD1 as a possible D gene (5 bases). Trimming shortened V by 5 bases and J by 4 bases, and 11 bases separated the two germline ends. Germline-derived CDR1 and CDR2 are SGHAT and FQNNGV. The CDR3 runs 13 residues. CDR3 in DNA: TGTGCCAGCAGCCGGGGGGGGTTCTATGGCTACACCTTC. Protein product: CASSRGGFYGYTF.

Notes on this clone: Other DNA sequences in the sample encode the same CDR3. This chain links TRBV5-5 with TRBJ2-6; unclear D gene. Deletions cut 0 bases from V and 0 bases from J, with 7 bases between. The CDR3 extends over 16 amino acids. Germline V gene data show CDR1 as SGHKS and CDR2 as YYEKEE (reference sequence). The DNA for the CDR3 is TGTGCCAGCAGCTTGGGGACCAGCTCTGGGGCCAACGTCCTGACTTTC. Protein: CASSLGTSSGANVLTF.

V usage is TRBV4-2 and J usage is TRBJ1-3; 8 nucleotides align to TRBD1. Germline values: CDR1 LGHNA, CDR2 YNFKEQ. With V trimmed by 0 bases and J by 0 bases, 4 bases remained unmatched. The CDR3 runs 17 residues. As DNA, the CDR3 is TGTGCCAGCAGCCAAGATCACAGGGGGGTCTCTGGAAACACCATATATTTT. Residues: CASSQDHRGVSGNTIYF.

This chain uses TRBV4-1 with TRBJ2-3, with D perhaps matching TRBD1 (5 bases). This CDR3 region has 15 residues. The germline V and J ends were trimmed by 1 base and 1 base, with 9 bases remaining between them. The germline gives CDR1 MGHRA, CDR2 YSYEKL. This CDR3 is CASSQVGRGTDTQYF. The CDR3 region has the DNA TGCGCCAGCAGCCAAGTCGGCAGGGGCACAGATACGCAGTATTTT.

V is TRBV5-1 and J is TRBJ1-5; TRBD1 agrees at 9 bases. Germline V gene lookup returns CDR1 SGHRS and CDR2 YFSETQ. V lost 4 bases, J lost 3 bases, and 5 bases stayed unmatched. The CDR3 consists of 15 residues. The CDR3 loop is CASSPGDRVNQPQHF. The CDR3 coding sequence is TGCGCCAGCAGCCCCGGGGACAGGGTCAATCAGCCCCAGCATTTT. The full variable domain, in which reference TRBV5-1 and TRBJ1-5 provide the parts outside the CDR3, is KAGVTQTPRYLIKTRGQQVTLSCSPISGHRSVSWYQQTPGQGLQFLFEYFSETQRNKGNFPGRFSGRQFSNSRSEMNVSTLELGDSALYLCASSPGDRVNQPQHFGDGTRLSIL.

The chain carries TRBV6-5 and TRBJ1-4, with no clear D. The V end was cut by 5 bases, the J end by 7 bases, with 8 bases between. In germline, CDR1 is MNHEY, CDR2 SVGAGI. CDR3 length equals 12 residues. CDR3 sequence: CASSEGPEKLFF. The DNA for the CDR3 is TGTGCCAGCAGTGAGGGCCCTGAAAAACTGTTTTTT.

This clone was found once. The chain employs TRBV19 and TRBJ1-1; TRBD1 matches 8 bases. CDR1 and CDR2 from the germline V gene are LNHDA and SQIVND (reference sequence). The ends lost 4 bases at V and 4 bases at J; junction bases unmatched: 11. There are 16 residues in the CDR3. DNA for the CDR3: TGTGCCAGTAGTACCCTAGACAGGGGTGGGGGCACTGAAGCTTTCTTT. It is translated as CASSTLDRGGGTEAFF.

The chain combines TRBV5-1 with TRBJ2-1; TRBD1 matches at 9 bases. Germline V gene data show CDR1 as SGHRS and CDR2 as YFSETQ. V was clipped by 5 bases and J by 5 bases; unmatched bases: 8. The CDR3 covers 15 residues. The CDR3 protein is CASRGRDRADNEQFF. In DNA, the CDR3 is TGCGCCAGCAGGGGCCGGGACAGGGCTGACAATGAGCAGTTCTTC.

This clone was detected only a few times. The junction departs from the called germline gene at one end, perhaps through a read error. The rearrangement links TRBV6-1 to TRBJ1-2; tentatively, D is TRBD1 (5 bases). The CDR3 runs 11 residues. Germline lookup yields CDR1 MNHNS and CDR2 SASEGT. CDR3: CASSETGPPVF. In nucleotides, the CDR3 is TGTGCCAGCAGTGAAACGGGACCTCCTGTCTTC.